The TCR beta chain described here comes from a study of T cell responses to AZD1222 COVID-19 vaccine (dated by TCRdb to about 2021). For the study in its entirety: AZD1222 recipients given second doses at about 4 weeks or at about 12 weeks were pooled, since spike-specific TCR depth and breadth were not found to differ between the two schedules. A total of roughly 240 trial participants underwent TCR sequencing, of whom about 210 received two doses of AZD1222 and approximately 25 received two doses of the MenACWY control vaccine. Enrollment into the trials was organized by age into subgroups of 18-55, 56-69 and 70-plus years, and those subgroups contained roughly 150, 30 and 60 TCR-sequenced participants, respectively. What the study reported, not specific to this receptor: Reportedly, almost half of the unique spike-specific TCRs recognized epitopes lying outside the regions that are mutated in the B.1.351 and B.1.1.7 variants. After two AZD1222 doses, spike-specific TCR breadth and depth were significantly higher than at day 0 and than in MenACWY recipients. Because no samples from the day 14 peak response were available, repertoires could be characterized only after the peak T cell response. Vaccine-associated CD4 TCRs spanned the whole spike protein, with dominant responses in regions 160-218 and 743-854. In the small 56-69-year group, the increase in depth fell short of significance, most likely because of low power. Participants were mostly white British, with more females than males. The authors suggested clonal diversity may have been underestimated. Conclusions about previously exposed vaccinees were limited because only a handful of AZD1222 recipients were SARS-CoV-2 seropositive at baseline.

Regarding this clone: Its antigen specificity is not known. Base qualities are not provided; no much larger clone lies one nucleotide away.

Explained via the paper, the time point label denotes: baseline before first vaccination. Vaccinee samples came from UK trials COV001 and COV002, including a single-blind randomized controlled phase 2/3 trial of AZD1222 (ChAdOx1 nCoV-19) in healthy adults. Trial participant PBMC samples were collected at day 0 and day 28 after the second dose for TCRbeta chain sequencing. Trimming costs V 7 bases and J 7 bases, and their ends lie 19 bases apart. Via the germline V gene (reference sequence), CDR1 is LGHDT and CDR2 YNNKEL. Its CDR3 holds 14 amino acids, cysteine through phenylalanine. Here the CDR3 DNA is all that survives: 42 bases in frame from base 1. The CDR3 regions of human TCRbeta chains were analyzed by immunosequencing. Turning to the authors' computational methods: TCRs in the repertoires were matched against a reference library of SARS-CoV-2-specific TCRs that had been generated with the MIRA antigen-specificity platform. Breadth meant the fraction of unique TCRs that were SARS-CoV-2-associated, whereas depth meant the fraction of total T cells that were SARS-CoV-2-associated. Using the MIRA data, each spike-specific TCR was mapped to the spike region that the TCR reacts to and placed in a CD4 or CD8 class. Log10-transformed breadth and depth values were compared by one-way ANOVA with Sidak's multiple comparisons tests. TCRdb took over this immuneACCESS table, retaining in-frame rearrangements with V and J assigned. Such tables are incomplete; in checked studies, under half of the missing clones stem from an unresolved V gene, and the remainder is unexplained. V, J and clone size reflect that table, while D and trimming were determined from the DNA. The sample contains about 150,000 clones, roughly nine tenths of them found a single time. The top ten clones comprise about 6.9% of the sample.

Sequences were derived from peripheral blood, sampled on day 0 of AZD1222 vaccination. The sequence links TRBV3-1 (or the pseudogene TRBV3-2) to TRBJ1-2; the D gene is perhaps TRBD1, on 6 matching bases. The TCR was taken from an adult in good health. The CDR3 has the sequence CASTELRRGGGYTF. Here is the DNA: TGTGCCAGCACCGAACTCCGGAGAGGGGGTGGCTACACCTTC.